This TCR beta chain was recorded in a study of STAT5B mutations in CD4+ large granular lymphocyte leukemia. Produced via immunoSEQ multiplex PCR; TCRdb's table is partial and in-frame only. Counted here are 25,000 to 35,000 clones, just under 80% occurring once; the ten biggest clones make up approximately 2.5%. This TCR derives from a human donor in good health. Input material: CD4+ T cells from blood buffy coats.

The CDR3 protein is CASSSARQNTEAFF. The CDR3 DNA follows: TGTGCCAGCAGTTCGGCGCGGCAGAACACTGAAGCTTTCTTT. The rearrangement links TRBV27 to TRBJ1-1; D gene uncertain. The ends were cut back, 4 bases at V and 1 base at J, with 10 bases in the middle. CDR1 MNHEY and CDR2 SMNVEV come from the germline V gene (reference sequence). The CDR3 extends over 14 amino acids.